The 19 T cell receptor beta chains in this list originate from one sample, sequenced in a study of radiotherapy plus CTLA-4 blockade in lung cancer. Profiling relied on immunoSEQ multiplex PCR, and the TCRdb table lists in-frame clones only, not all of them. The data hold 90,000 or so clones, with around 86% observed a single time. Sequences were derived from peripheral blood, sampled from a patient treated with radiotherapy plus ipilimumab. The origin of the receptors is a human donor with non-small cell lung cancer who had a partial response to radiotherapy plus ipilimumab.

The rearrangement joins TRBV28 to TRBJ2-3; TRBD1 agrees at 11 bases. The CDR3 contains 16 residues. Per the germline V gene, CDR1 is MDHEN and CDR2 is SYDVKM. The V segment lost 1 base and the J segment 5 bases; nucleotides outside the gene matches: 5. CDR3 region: CASSLFGQGAEDTQYF. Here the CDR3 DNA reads TGTGCCAGCAGTTTATTCGGACAGGGGGCGGAAGATACGCAGTATTTT.

CDR3 amino acids: CASSSTHDRYEQYF. CDR3 bases: TGCGCCAGCAGCTCCACTCACGATCGCTACGAGCAGTACTTC. This rearrangement joins TRBV5-1 to TRBJ2-7; D call uncertain. The CDR3 contains 14 residues. Trimming cost V 3 bases and J 3 bases, with 13 bases left between them. CDR1 SGHRS and CDR2 YFSETQ come from the germline V gene.

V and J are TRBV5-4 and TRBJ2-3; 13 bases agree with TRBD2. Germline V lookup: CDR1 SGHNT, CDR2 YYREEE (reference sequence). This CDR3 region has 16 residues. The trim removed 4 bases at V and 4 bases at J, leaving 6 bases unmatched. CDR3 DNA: TGTGCCAGCAGCCAGTGGACTAGCGGGAGTTCAGATACGCAGTATTTT. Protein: CASSQWTSGSSDTQYF. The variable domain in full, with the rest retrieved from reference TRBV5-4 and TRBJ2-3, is ETGVTQSPTHLIKTRGQQVTLRCSSQSGHNTVSWYQQALGQGPQFIFQYYREEENGRGNFPPRFSGLQFPNYSSELNVNALELDDSALYLCASSQWTSGSSDTQYFGPGTRLTVL.

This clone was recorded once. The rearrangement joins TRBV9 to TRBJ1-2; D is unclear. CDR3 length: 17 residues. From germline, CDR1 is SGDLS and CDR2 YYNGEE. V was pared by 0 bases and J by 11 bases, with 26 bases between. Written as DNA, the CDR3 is TGTGCCAGCAGCGTAGATCAGGCGGGCCGCGGATCCGCAACGTACACCTTC. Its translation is CASSVDQAGRGSATYTF.

CDR3 region: CAWSQAEAFF. In DNA, the CDR3 is TGTGCCTGGAGCCAGGCTGAAGCTTTCTTT. The chain has TRBV30 and TRBJ1-1; D is ambiguous. The CDR3 is made up of 10 amino acids. Looked up from germline, CDR1 is GTSNPN and CDR2 is SVGIG (reference sequence). V gave up 3 bases and J gave up 6 bases, with 5 bases separating them.

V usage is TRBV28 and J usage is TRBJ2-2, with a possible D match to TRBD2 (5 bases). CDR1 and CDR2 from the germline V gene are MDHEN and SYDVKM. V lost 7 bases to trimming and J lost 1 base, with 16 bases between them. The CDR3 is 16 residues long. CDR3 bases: TGTGCCAGCAAGGCTCTGGCAGGAGGGAACACCGGGGAGCTGTTTTTT. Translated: CASKALAGGNTGELFF.

CDR3 nucleotides: TGTGCCAGCAGGGACTATTTGGGGCAGTACTTC. Its translation is CASRDYLGQYF. This sequence joins TRBV6-5 and TRBJ2-7, with D possibly TRBD2 on 6 matching bases. With 6 bases removed from V and 9 bases from J, the gap between germline ends came to 12 bases. Germline V gene sequence: CDR1 MNHEY, CDR2 SVGAGI. The CDR3 runs to 11 residues.

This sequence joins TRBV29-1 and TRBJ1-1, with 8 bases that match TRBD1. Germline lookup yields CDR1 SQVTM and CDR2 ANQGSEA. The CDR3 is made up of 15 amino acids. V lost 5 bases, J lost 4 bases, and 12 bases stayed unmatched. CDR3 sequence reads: CSVYAGTGGSTEAFF. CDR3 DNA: TGCAGCGTTTACGCCGGGACAGGCGGTAGCACTGAAGCTTTCTTT.

The CDR3 region has the DNA TGTGCCAGCAGCTTAAGGGTAAAGGAGGGGGCGGGAAATGAGCAGTTCTTC. It translates to CASSLRVKEGAGNEQFF. The V gene is TRBV11-2, the J gene TRBJ2-1, with a possible D match to TRBD1 (7 bases). The CDR3 has 17 amino acids. Trimming cost V 2 bases and J 7 bases, with 21 bases left between them. CDR1 is SGHAT and CDR2 is FQNNGV in the germline V gene. Full variable domain (rest looked up from reference TRBV11-2 and TRBJ2-1): EAGVAQSPRYKIIEKRQSVAFWCNPISGHATLYWYQQILGQGPKLLIQFQNNGVVDDSQLPKDRFSAERLKGVDSTLKIQPAKLEDSAVYLCASSLRVKEGAGNEQFFGPGTRLTVL.

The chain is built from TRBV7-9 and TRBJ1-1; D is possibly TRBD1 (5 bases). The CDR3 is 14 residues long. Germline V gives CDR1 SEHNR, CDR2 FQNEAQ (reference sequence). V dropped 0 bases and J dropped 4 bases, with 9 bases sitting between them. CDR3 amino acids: CASSLAPGGTEAFF. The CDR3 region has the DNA TGTGCCAGCAGCTTAGCTCCGGGGGGCACTGAAGCTTTCTTT.

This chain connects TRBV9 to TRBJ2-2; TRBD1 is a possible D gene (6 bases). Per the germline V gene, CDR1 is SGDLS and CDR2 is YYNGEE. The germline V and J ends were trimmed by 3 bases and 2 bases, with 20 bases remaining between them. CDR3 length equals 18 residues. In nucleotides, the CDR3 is TGTGCCAGCAGCGCAACACCCCACCAACAGGGAAACACCGGGGAGCTGTTTTTT. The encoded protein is CASSATPHQQGNTGELFF. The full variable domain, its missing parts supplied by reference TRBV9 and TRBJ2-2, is DSGVTQTPKHLITATGQRVTLRCSPRSGDLSVYWYQQSLDQGLQFLIQYYNGEERAKGNILERFSAQQFPDLHSELNLSSLELGDSALYFCASSATPHQQGNTGELFFGEGSRLTVL.

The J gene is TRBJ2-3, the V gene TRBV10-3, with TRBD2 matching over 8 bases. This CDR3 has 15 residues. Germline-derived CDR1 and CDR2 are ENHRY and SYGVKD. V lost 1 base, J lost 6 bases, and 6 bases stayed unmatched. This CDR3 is CAISELDSGKDTQYF. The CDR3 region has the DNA TGTGCCATCAGTGAGTTGGATAGCGGGAAGGATACGCAGTATTTT.

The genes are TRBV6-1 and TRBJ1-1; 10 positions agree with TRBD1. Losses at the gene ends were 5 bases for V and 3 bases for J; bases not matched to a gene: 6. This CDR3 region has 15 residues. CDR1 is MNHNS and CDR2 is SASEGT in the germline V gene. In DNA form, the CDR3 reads TGTGCCAGCAGTACCAGACAGGGGGCCCACACTGAAGCTTTCTTT. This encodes CASSTRQGAHTEAFF.

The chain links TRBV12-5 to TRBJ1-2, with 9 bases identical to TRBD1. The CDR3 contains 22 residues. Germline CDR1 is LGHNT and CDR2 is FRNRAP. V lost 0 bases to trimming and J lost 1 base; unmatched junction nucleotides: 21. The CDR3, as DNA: TGTGCTAGTGGTTTGGTACCCCCGGGACAGGGTAATGGATATTGGGGTAACTATGGCTACACCTTC. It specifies CASGLVPPGQGNGYWGNYGYTF.

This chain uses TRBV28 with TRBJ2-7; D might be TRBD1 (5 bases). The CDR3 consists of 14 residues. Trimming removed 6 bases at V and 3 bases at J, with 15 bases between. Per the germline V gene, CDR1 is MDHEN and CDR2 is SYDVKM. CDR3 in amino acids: CASSHPIRGYEQYV. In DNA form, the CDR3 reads TGTGCCAGCAGCCATCCCATAAGGGGCTACGAGCAGTACGTC.

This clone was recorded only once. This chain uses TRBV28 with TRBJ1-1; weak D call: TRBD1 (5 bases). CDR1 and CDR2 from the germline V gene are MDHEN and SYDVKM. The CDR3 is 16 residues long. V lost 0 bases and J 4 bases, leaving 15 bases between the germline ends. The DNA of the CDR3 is TGTGCCAGCAGTTTATGGGGTCGGGGGGAGGCCACTGAAGCTTTCTTT. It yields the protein CASSLWGRGEATEAFF.

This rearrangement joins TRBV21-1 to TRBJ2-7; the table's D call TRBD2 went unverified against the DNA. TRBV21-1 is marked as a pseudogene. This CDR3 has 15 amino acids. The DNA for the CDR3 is TGTGCCAGCAGCAAAGGCGCTAGCTTATCCTACGAGCAGTACGTC. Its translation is CASSKGASLSYEQYV.

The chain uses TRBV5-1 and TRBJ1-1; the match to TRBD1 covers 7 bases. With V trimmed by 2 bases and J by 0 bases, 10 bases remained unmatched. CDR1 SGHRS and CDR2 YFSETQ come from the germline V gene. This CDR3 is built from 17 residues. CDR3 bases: TGCGCCAGCAGCTTAGGGGGGACAGATGTCCTGAACACTGAAGCTTTCTTT. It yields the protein CASSLGGTDVLNTEAFF.

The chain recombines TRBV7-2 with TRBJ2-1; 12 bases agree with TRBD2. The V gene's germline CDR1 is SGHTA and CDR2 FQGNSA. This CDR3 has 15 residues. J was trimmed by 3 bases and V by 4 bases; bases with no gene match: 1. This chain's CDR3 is CASSSGLAGYNEQFF. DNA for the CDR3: TGTGCCAGCAGCTCGGGACTAGCGGGCTACAATGAGCAGTTCTTC.